These 20 T cell receptor beta chains share one sample of origin, sequenced in a study of beta chain features in type 1 diabetes. Expressed TCRB transcripts were sequenced, since all the RNA that had been isolated was reverse transcribed. Assay used: immunoSEQ multiplex PCR; TCRdb lists only in-frame clones, some missing. The table shows about 180,000 clones, with more than 10% occurring only once. The sequenced material came from central memory CD4+ T cells from blood. Receptors originate from a woman between 18 and 30 years old in good health.

The V call is TRBV2, the J call TRBJ2-1; 7 bases line up with TRBD1. Germline assignment: CDR1 SNHLY and CDR2 FYNNEI. The ends lost 5 bases at V and 1 base at J; junction bases unmatched: 5. This CDR3 has 15 residues. The CDR3 DNA reads as TGTGCCAGCAGTAGGGGGCAATTTTCCTACAATGAGCAGTTCTTC. Its protein product is CASSRGQFSYNEQFF.

The chain is built from TRBV9 and TRBJ1-1; 8 bases map to TRBD1. Germline CDR1 reads SGDLS; CDR2 reads YYNGEE. J was trimmed by 5 bases and V by 3 bases; bases with no gene match: 9. This CDR3 contains 15 residues. CDR3 nucleotide sequence: TGTGCCAGCAGCGGGGGGACAGGTAGTTGGACTGAAGCTTTCTTT. Its translation is CASSGGTGSWTEAFF.

The genes are TRBV7-8 and TRBJ2-1, with TRBD1 identical over 9 bases. CDR1 and CDR2 from the germline V gene are SGHVS and FQNEAQ. The CDR3 is 16 residues long. Trimming cost V 2 bases and J 7 bases; bases outside gene matches: 9. The CDR3 sequence: CASSLKVGTGLNEQFF. The CDR3 DNA sequence: TGTGCCAGCAGCTTAAAGGTCGGGACAGGGCTGAATGAGCAGTTCTTC.

This clone was observed a few times. The rearrangement joins TRBV9 to TRBJ1-2, with D maybe TRBD1 (5 bases). Trimming took off 1 base at V and 6 bases at J, with 13 bases between the two ends. CDR1 SGDLS and CDR2 YYNGEE come from the germline V gene. The CDR3 covers 14 residues. The CDR3 loop is CASSVSRGGNGYTF. The DNA of the CDR3 is TGTGCCAGCAGCGTAAGTAGGGGAGGAAATGGCTACACCTTC.

The chain uses TRBV6-6 and TRBJ2-5; TRBD1 might be the D (6 bases). V was cut by 6 bases and J by 2 bases, with 16 bases left in between. Per germline, CDR1 MNHNY and CDR2 SVGAGI (reference sequence). This CDR3 contains 15 residues. The CDR3 DNA sequence: TGTGCCAGCAGCGATTGGCAGACAGGTCAAGAGACCCAGTACTTC. Translated, it gives CASSDWQTGQETQYF.

The rearrangement joins TRBV9 to TRBJ2-1; 7 nucleotides align to TRBD1. This CDR3 is 15 amino acids long. Germline trimming cut 3 bases from V and 1 base from J; bases unmatched to any gene: 4. The germline V gene has CDR1 SGDLS and CDR2 YYNGEE. The CDR3 nucleotides read TGTGCCAGCAGCGCCAGACAGGGATCCTACAATGAGCAGTTCTTC. Translating gives CASSARQGSYNEQFF.

CDR3 region: CASTSRGTGGTLYF. For the CDR3, the DNA is TGTGCCAGCACCTCCCGAGGGACAGGGGGAACCCTTTACTTC. The chain couples TRBV9 to TRBJ2-5; 11 bases agree with TRBD1. This CDR3 has 14 residues. The V gene end was trimmed by 6 bases and the J gene end by 14 bases; junction bases not matched to a gene: 15. CDR1 is SGDLS and CDR2 is YYNGEE in the germline V gene.

This clone was observed a handful of times. The chain combines TRBV5-6 with TRBJ1-5; D perhaps matches TRBD1 (6 bases). CDR3 length: 14 amino acids. V lost 4 bases, J lost 6 bases, and 14 bases lay in between. Germline V gives CDR1 SGHDT, CDR2 YYEEEE. The CDR3 reads CASSNRDKIQPQHF. CDR3 DNA sequence: TGTGCCAGCAGCAACCGGGACAAGATTCAGCCCCAGCATTTT.

The sample holds a few counts of this clone. V gene TRBV16 combines with J gene TRBJ2-5; TRBD1 aligns across 9 bases. The junction had 8 bases not matched to a gene; V was cut back by 5 bases and J by 4 bases. The germline V gene encodes CDR1 KGHSY and CDR2 FQNENV. The CDR3 runs to 15 residues. CDR3 region: CASSGHRGQAETQYF. Here the CDR3 DNA reads TGTGCCAGCAGCGGCCACAGGGGGCAGGCAGAGACCCAGTACTTC.

This sequence joins TRBV29-1 and TRBJ1-5; 7 bases line up with TRBD1. J gave up 3 bases and V 5 bases, and 4 bases lay outside the gene matches. The germline CDR1 and CDR2 sequences are SQVTM and ANQGSEA. The CDR3 is 13 amino acids. CDR3 nucleotides: TGCAGCGTTTCTGGACAGGACAATCAGCCCCAGCATTTT. Amino acids: CSVSGQDNQPQHF.

The rearrangement joins TRBV30 to TRBJ1-2; D gene uncertain. The CDR3 is made up of 13 amino acids. CDR1 GTSNPN and CDR2 SVGIG come from the germline V gene (reference sequence). Trimming pared 0 bases from V and 4 bases from J, leaving 9 bases between. The CDR3 is CAWSVLGSYGYTF. The DNA for the CDR3 is TGTGCCTGGAGTGTACTGGGCAGCTATGGCTACACCTTC.

The rearrangement joins TRBV10-3 to TRBJ2-7; TRBD2 is a possible D gene (5 bases). The V and J ends lost 5 bases and 5 bases respectively, with 7 bases between them. In germline, CDR1 is ENHRY, CDR2 SYGVKD. The CDR3 covers 11 residues. The CDR3 DNA reads as TGTGCCATCAGTTTGGGAGACGAGCAGTACTTC. Protein product: CAISLGDEQYF.

This clone came up a few times. The gene calls are TRBV28 and TRBJ1-5; D is perhaps TRBD1 (6 bases). Between the trimmed V and J ends, which lost 2 bases and 5 bases, there was a span of 13 bases. CDR1 is MDHEN, CDR2 SYDVKM, per germline. The CDR3 extends over 15 amino acids. CDR3 coding DNA: TGTGCCAGCAGTTTAATCGGCCAGGGGCATCAGCCCCAGCATTTT. It specifies CASSLIGQGHQPQHF. Supplemented by reference TRBV28 and TRBJ1-5, the full variable domain reads DVKVTQSSRYLVKRTGEKVFLECVQDMDHENMFWYRQDPGLGLRLIYFSYDVKMKEKGDIPEGYSVSREKKERFSLILESASTNQTSMYLCASSLIGQGHQPQHFGDGTRLSIL.

This chain connects TRBV9 to TRBJ2-1, with 14 bases aligning to TRBD2. V gave up 0 bases and J gave up 4 bases; unmatched junction bases: 9. In germline, CDR1 is SGDLS, CDR2 YYNGEE. The CDR3 totals 19 residues. CDR3 in DNA: TGTGCCAGCAGCGTAGCCGGGACTAGCGGGAGAGGGGGTTACAATGAGCAGTTCTTC. Translation gives CASSVAGTSGRGGYNEQFF.

In its sample, this clone was seen a few times. The chain's CDR3 is CASSPGTSGYNEQFF. The CDR3 nucleotides are TGTGCCAGCAGTCCCGGGACTAGCGGATACAATGAGCAGTTCTTC. The rearrangement joins TRBV25-1 to TRBJ2-1; 11 bases are shared with TRBD2. V shed 5 bases and J 4 bases; nucleotides not matched to a gene: 4. This CDR3 region has 15 residues. CDR1 MGHDK and CDR2 SYGVNS come from the germline V gene.

This rearrangement joins TRBV28 to TRBJ2-5, with 10 nucleotides matching TRBD1. J gave up 2 bases and V 5 bases, and 8 bases lay outside the gene matches. There are 16 residues in the CDR3. The germline V gene encodes CDR1 MDHEN and CDR2 SYDVKM. The CDR3 DNA reads as TGTGCCAGCAGTATAGGGACAGGGGCCCTGCAAGAGACCCAGTACTTC. As protein: CASSIGTGALQETQYF.

This clone has only a few counts. This sequence joins TRBV7-2 and TRBJ2-1, with D maybe TRBD2 (6 bases). V dropped 1 base and J dropped 2 bases, with 12 bases sitting between them. Germline V gene data show CDR1 as SGHTA and CDR2 as FQGNSA. The CDR3 is made up of 16 amino acids. The CDR3 nucleotides read TGTGCCAGCAGCTTAGTCGGGAGAACCACCTACAATGAGCAGTTCTTC. Protein: CASSLVGRTTYNEQFF.

The chain carries TRBV7-2 and TRBJ2-2; a possible D gene is TRBD1 (6 bases). The V and J ends lost 3 bases and 6 bases respectively, with 17 bases between them. Per the germline V gene, CDR1 is SGHTA and CDR2 is FQGNSA. The CDR3 covers 16 residues. The CDR3 loop reads CASSLVPGVGAGELFF. In DNA, the CDR3 is TGTGCCAGCAGCTTGGTACCAGGGGTAGGGGCCGGGGAGCTGTTTTTT.

The chain combines TRBV18 with TRBJ1-2; a weak D match, TRBD1 (5 bases). Between the trimmed V and J ends, which lost 0 bases and 5 bases, there was a span of 25 bases. The CDR3 covers 19 residues. CDR1 is KGHSH, CDR2 LQKENI, per germline. The CDR3 DNA reads as TGTGCCAGCTCACCACCGGTCCTCGGCGGGGCGGAGGACGGGTATGGCTACACCTTC. Its protein product is CASSPPVLGGAEDGYGYTF.

This clone was seen a handful of times. The chain has TRBV28 and TRBJ2-7; TRBD1 agrees at 8 bases. J gave up 6 bases and V 3 bases, and 4 bases lay outside the gene matches. Germline V gene sequence: CDR1 MDHEN, CDR2 SYDVKM. The CDR3 loop spans 13 amino acids. The CDR3 nucleotides are TGTGCCAGCAGTTTCCAGGGGGCGCGCGAGCAGTACTTC. This encodes CASSFQGAREQYF.